The next 3 T cell receptor beta chains were all read from a single sample in a study of T cells in Graves' hyperthyroidism and ophthalmopathy. Authors of the study amplified TCR beta CDR3 regions from RNA transcripts. The TCR CDR3 was amplified in a first-round RT-PCR using the HTBI primer set. MiXCR, run by TCRdb on the multiplex PCR reads, gives a single entry per CDR3 protein. The top ten hold 26% of the sample, which has about half a million distinct CDR3 sequences, about 20% seen once. The sequenced sample consisted of blood. These receptors all stem from a man younger than 30 with Graves' hyperthyroidism.

This clonotype came up once. The chain employs TRBV6-1 and TRBJ1-2; a weak D match, TRBD1 (5 bases). Germline V gene data show CDR1 as MNHNS and CDR2 as SASEGT. The CDR3 extends over 14 amino acids. Trimming stripped 10 bases from V and 4 bases from J, with 19 bases between. In DNA form, the CDR3 reads TGTGCCACCTCCCAGAGGGGACGGGCCTATGGCTACACCTTC. The encoded protein is CATSQRGRAYGYTF.

The chain is built from TRBV20-1 and TRBJ2-7, with TRBD2 matching over 10 bases. Germline V gives CDR1 DFQATT, CDR2 SNEGSKA (reference sequence). Trimming removed 5 bases from V and 7 bases from J; junction bases left unmatched: 11. The CDR3 loop spans 14 amino acids. CDR3 sequence reads: CSALTSGPGREQYF. The CDR3 DNA follows: TGCAGTGCTCTGACTAGCGGGCCGGGGAGAGAGCAGTACTTC.

This clonotype was observed a few times. The chain combines TRBV4-1 with TRBJ2-2; TRBD1 matches at 10 bases. CDR3 length: 16 amino acids. The junction had 12 bases not matched to a gene; V was cut back by 6 bases and J by 8 bases. CDR1 MGHRA and CDR2 YSYEKL come from the germline V gene. The CDR3 DNA reads TGCGCCAGCAGGCCCGCGGACAGGGGGAGTAGTGGGGAGCTGTTTTTT. It yields the protein CASRPADRGSSGELFF.